The 18 T cell receptor beta chains below all came from one sample that was sequenced in a study of blood T cell repertoires in COVID-19. Profiling relied on immunoSEQ multiplex PCR, and the TCRdb table lists in-frame clones only, not all of them. In the table there are approximately 56,000 clones, 81% of which are singletons. Material: peripheral blood. Receptor source: a woman of 80 years or more with COVID-19, enrolled during active disease.

V gene TRBV15 combines with J gene TRBJ1-5; perhaps TRBD1 as D (6 bases). The germline V and J ends were trimmed by 0 bases and 4 bases, with 19 bases remaining between them. The CDR3 covers 18 residues. Germline CDR1 and CDR2: LNHNV and YYDKDF (reference sequence). In DNA, the CDR3 is TGTGCCACCAGCAGAGAGTATCCCACCTACAGGGCGAATCAGCCCCAGCATTTT. Amino acids: CATSREYPTYRANQPQHF.

CDR3 loop: CASSESTFSGTGNGYTF. CDR3 coding DNA: TGCGCCAGCAGTGAGTCGACGTTCAGTGGGACAGGGAATGGCTACACCTTC. This chain uses TRBV10-2 with TRBJ1-2; TRBD1 matches 9 bases. Germline loops: CDR1 WSHSY, CDR2 SAAADI. The CDR3 consists of 17 residues. Losses at the gene ends were 0 bases for V and 6 bases for J; bases not matched to a gene: 11.

The V gene is TRBV6-5, the J gene TRBJ1-2, with TRBD1 identical over 7 bases. CDR1 and CDR2 (germline): MNHEY, SVGAGI. Germline trimming cut 5 bases from V and 2 bases from J; bases unmatched to any gene: 2. The CDR3 runs to 13 residues. CDR3 nucleotides: TGTGCCAGCAGTCCGACAGGGAACTATGGCTACACCTTC. It codes for CASSPTGNYGYTF.

V and J are TRBV28 and TRBJ2-7, with TRBD2 matching 10 bases. Germline CDR1 is MDHEN and CDR2 is SYDVKM. This CDR3 is 17 amino acids long. With 6 bases clipped from V and 4 bases from J, the junction kept 15 bases outside the gene matches. The CDR3 nucleotides are TGTGCCAGCAGCTCCGTCTGGCTAGCGGGAGAGCTATACGAGCAGTACTTC. Its protein is CASSSVWLAGELYEQYF.

The CDR3 loop is CASSQEGLAYNEQFF. As DNA, the CDR3 is TGTGCCAGCAGCCAAGAGGGACTTGCCTACAATGAGCAGTTCTTC. The V call is TRBV3-1 (or the pseudogene TRBV3-2), the J call TRBJ2-1, with D possibly TRBD2 on 6 matching bases. The V and J ends lost 0 bases and 2 bases respectively, with 8 bases between them. This CDR3 has 15 residues. The germline CDR1 and CDR2 sequences are LGHDT and YNNKEL (reference sequence).

The chain recombines TRBV19 with TRBJ2-5; 8 nucleotides match TRBD2. J gave up 4 bases and V 3 bases, and 1 base lay outside the gene matches. CDR1 is LNHDA and CDR2 is SQIVND in the germline V gene (reference sequence). The CDR3 totals 13 residues. The CDR3, as DNA: TGTGCCAGTAGTATCGGGGGGGGAGAGACCCAGTACTTC. The encoded protein is CASSIGGGETQYF.

This chain connects TRBV18 to TRBJ2-7; 9 nucleotides agree with TRBD1. After removal of 6 bases from V and 2 bases from J, the junction contained 8 bases not matched to a gene. Germline CDR1 KGHSH, CDR2 LQKENI. This CDR3 is built from 15 residues. The CDR3, as DNA: TGTGCCAGCTCCCTCGGACAGGGGAAGACCTACGAGCAGTACTTC. This sequence encodes CASSLGQGKTYEQYF.

This sequence joins TRBV11-2 and TRBJ2-7, with D uncertain. Germline CDR1 is SGHAT and CDR2 is FQNNGV. Trimming left V 0 bases short and J 1 base short, with 7 bases between. The CDR3 contains 14 residues. The CDR3: CASSLDRTSYEQYF. DNA for the CDR3: TGTGCCAGCAGCTTAGATAGAACTTCCTACGAGCAGTACTTC.

V and J are TRBV2 and TRBJ2-2; D might be TRBD1 (5 bases). V was cut by 8 bases and J by 1 base, with 11 bases left in between. Germline CDR1 and CDR2: SNHLY and FYNNEI. The CDR3 loop spans 14 amino acids. DNA for the CDR3: TGTGCCAGCCTACAGGTTGTGAACACCGGGGAGCTGTTTTTT. Translating gives CASLQVVNTGELFF.

In its sample, this clone was seen a few times. The CDR3 is CASSLYGAGPMEQYF. The CDR3 DNA is TGTGCCAGCAGCTTGTATGGGGCGGGACCTATGGAGCAGTACTTC. This chain joins TRBV5-4 and TRBJ2-7; TRBD2 might be the D (6 bases). Germline lookup yields CDR1 SGHNT and CDR2 YYREEE (reference sequence). The V gene lost 1 base and the J gene lost 7 bases, with 18 bases spanning the gap. The CDR3 covers 15 residues. Full variable domain (outside the CDR3, taken from reference TRBV5-4 and TRBJ2-7): ETGVTQSPTHLIKTRGQQVTLRCSSQSGHNTVSWYQQALGQGPQFIFQYYREEENGRGNFPPRFSGLQFPNYSSELNVNALELDDSALYLCASSLYGAGPMEQYFGPGTRLTVT.

CDR3 bases: TGTGCCATCAGTGGAAGGGGATGGGTTGAGACCCAGTACTTC. Its translation is CAISGRGWVETQYF. The chain couples TRBV10-3 to TRBJ2-5; weak D call: TRBD1 (5 bases). Trimming stripped 4 bases from V and 5 bases from J, with 14 bases between. CDR3 size: 14 residues. From germline, CDR1 is ENHRY and CDR2 SYGVKD.

The chain links TRBV5-1 to TRBJ1-6; 7 nucleotides agree with TRBD1. Per germline, CDR1 SGHRS and CDR2 YFSETQ. CDR3 length equals 15 residues. V gave up 6 bases and J gave up 10 bases; unmatched junction bases: 13. The CDR3 spells CASTSLRRGQSPLHF. The CDR3 coding sequence is TGCGCCAGCACCTCATTAAGGAGGGGGCAATCACCCCTCCACTTT. Combining the CDR3 with reference TRBV5-1 and TRBJ1-6 gives the whole variable domain KAGVTQTPRYLIKTRGQQVTLSCSPISGHRSVSWYQQTPGQGLQFLFEYFSETQRNKGNFPGRFSGRQFSNSRSEMNVSTLELGDSALYLCASTSLRRGQSPLHFGNGTRLTVT.

This clone was recorded a few times. The rearrangement links TRBV27 to TRBJ2-7; TRBD1 matches 10 bases. V was pared by 1 base and J by 5 bases, with 5 bases of the junction left unmatched. The CDR3 runs 15 residues. CDR1 is MNHEY and CDR2 is SMNVEV in the germline V gene (reference sequence). The CDR3 DNA is TGTGCCAGCAGTTTATTGGGACAGGGGACCCACGAGCAGTACTTC. It specifies CASSLLGQGTHEQYF.

This sequence joins TRBV19 and TRBJ1-2, with D perhaps TRBD1 (5 bases). V was shortened by 6 bases and J by 0 bases, with 14 bases between the two germline ends. Germline-derived CDR1 and CDR2 are LNHDA and SQIVND (reference sequence). CDR3 length: 15 amino acids. The CDR3 spells CASRSQDATNYGYTF. As DNA, the CDR3 is TGTGCCAGTAGGTCACAGGATGCTACTAACTATGGCTACACCTTC.

This clone appeared once. The rearrangement uses TRBV5-1 and TRBJ1-6; D gene uncertain. Trimming left V 3 bases short and J 8 bases short, with 15 bases between. CDR1 and CDR2 (germline): SGHRS, YFSETQ. The CDR3 spans 15 residues. CDR3 amino acids: CASSSNGVGDSPLHF. The DNA for the CDR3 is TGCGCCAGCAGCTCGAACGGGGTTGGAGATTCACCCCTCCACTTT.

V usage is TRBV7-8 and J usage is TRBJ2-1, with TRBD1 as a possible D gene (5 bases). In germline, CDR1 is SGHVS, CDR2 FQNEAQ. Trimming left V 1 base short and J 1 base short, with 8 bases between. The CDR3 is 15 amino acids. Here the CDR3 DNA reads TGTGCCAGCAGCTTAGGGCAGGGTTCCTACAATGAGCAGTTCTTC. Its translation is CASSLGQGSYNEQFF.

V gene TRBV4-2 combines with J gene TRBJ2-7; D not certain. Germline CDR1 LGHNA, CDR2 YNFKEQ. Trimming cost V 4 bases and J 5 bases, with 12 bases left between them. The CDR3 length is 13 residues. The CDR3: CASSLIVSDEQYF. Written as DNA, the CDR3 is TGTGCCAGCAGCCTTATCGTCAGCGACGAGCAGTACTTC.

J is TRBJ2-2 and V is TRBV11-3; D gene uncertain. Trimming removed 4 bases from V and 2 bases from J, with 8 bases in between. CDR1 is SGHNT, CDR2 YENEEA, per germline. This CDR3 is built from 14 residues. This chain's CDR3 is CASSSGFNTGELFF. The CDR3 DNA sequence: TGTGCCAGCAGCTCGGGTTTTAACACCGGGGAGCTGTTTTTT.